The clone carrying this TCR beta chain came up many times. This record belongs to a study of T-cell reconstitution after alpha-beta-depleted transplantation in children. Preparation of the TCRbeta library used unique molecular identifiers. TCRdb reprocessed the PCR reads via MiXCR and lists one record per CDR3 protein. The sample yields approximately 590,000 distinct CDR3 sequences, 10% to 13% seen once. This sequence originates from a human donor who donated a stem cell graft to a child with acute myeloid leukemia. The starting material was PBMCs from the stem cell graft donor, obtained from the stem cell graft.

CDR3 in amino acids: CSAMVTHNEQFF. The CDR3 DNA sequence: TGCAGCGCTATGGTCACCCACAATGAGCAGTTCTTC. The gene calls are TRBV29-1 and TRBJ2-1; the D is unclear. The CDR3 consists of 12 residues. Trimming left V 7 bases short and J 5 bases short, with 12 bases between. Looked up from germline, CDR1 is SQVTM and CDR2 is ANQGSEA.